Given below is one T cell receptor beta chain in context. One end of the junction does not line up with germline, which may come from a read error. Germline V gene sequence: CDR1 DFQATT, CDR2 SNEGSKA (reference sequence). This CDR3 has 16 residues. The data were obtained in a study of blood T cell repertoires in COVID-19. Study context: Some COVID-19 samples were acute and others convalescent; all came from the United States, Italy and Spain. Nucleic acid was either cDNA or gDNA, and it came from T cells, B-cell-depleted T cells, or PBMCs.

In the original processing: Reference gene primer amplification in the assay estimated nucleated cell counts. Using immunoSEQ multiplex PCR, the repertoire was profiled, and TCRdb retains in-frame clones only, with some absent. V and J calls and clone size follow that table, whereas D and trimming were derived from the DNA. The table records about 40,000 clones, 70% to 90% of them present only once. The specimen sequenced was peripheral blood. The receptor comes from a human donor in a cohort sampled during active COVID-19. This sequence joins TRBV20-1 and TRBJ2-7, with 12 bases lining up with TRBD2. The CDR3 nucleotides are TGCAGTGCTAGTGCTAGCGGGGGGGCTATCTCCCACGAGCAGTACTTC. Translation gives CSASASGGAISHEQYF.